Listed below are T cell receptor beta chains from one sample, sequenced in a study of T cell repertoires in cytomegalovirus infection. The antigens for these receptors are not known. In TCRdb, the reads were re-called with MiXCR into one record per CDR3 protein. The table includes about half a million distinct CDR3 sequences, more than 40% detected once. Sequences were derived from cultured PBMCs, sampled from culture after CMV antigen stimulation. The receptors here all came from a human donor in good health (CMV status not recorded). Some clones in this sample may be carry-over from other donors' samples. Each CDR3 is given with its conserved first and last residue. D genes are given only for firm matches. Rows give clone size only sometimes, using once, few, many, or a class for an expanded clone.

clone_size	d_call	j_call	v_call	cdr3_aa	cdr3_nt
NA	NA	TRBJ2-3	TRBV7-2	CASSPQAGEWAQYF	TGTGCCAGCAGCCCCCAGGCCGGGGAGTGGGCGCAGTATTTT
NA	TRBD2	TRBJ2-5	TRBV27	CASSLVAGGPKTQYF	TGTGCCAGCAGTTTAGTTGCGGGGGGGCCTAAGACCCAGTACTTC
few	TRBD1	TRBJ2-7	TRBV19	CASSAAGTGEYEQYF	TGTGCCAGTAGTGCCGCCGGGACAGGGGAGTACGAGCAGTACTTC
NA	NA	TRBJ2-7	TRBV10-3	CAISDSRVPYEQYF	TGTGCCATCAGCGATTCGCGGGTCCCCTACGAGCAGTACTTC
NA	TRBD2	TRBJ2-7	TRBV19	CASSITYGRVHEQYF	TGTGCCAGTAGTATCACGTACGGGAGGGTCCACGAGCAGTACTTC
few	NA	TRBJ1-1	TRBV6-6	CASTTYGTEAFF	TGTGCCAGCACTACATATGGTACTGAAGCTTTCTTT
NA	NA	TRBJ2-7	TRBV19	CASSIPGSSSYEQYF	TGTGCCAGTAGTATACCCGGGAGTAGCTCCTACGAGCAGTACTTC
NA	NA	TRBJ2-7	TRBV7-8	CASSLARTSYEQYF	TGTGCCAGCAGCTTAGCGCGGACTTCCTACGAGCAGTACTTC
NA	NA	TRBJ1-3	TRBV7-9	CASSFPPGNTIYF	TGTGCCAGCAGCTTTCCCCCTGGAAACACCATATATTTT
once	TRBD1	TRBJ2-6	TRBV12-3/TRBV12-4	CASRNGQGAAGANVLTF	TGTGCCAGCAGAAACGGACAGGGGGCAGCAGGGGCCAACGTCCTGACTTTC
NA	NA	TRBJ2-7	TRBV25-1	CASSFRGVEQYF	TGTGCCAGCTCTTTTCGGGGAGTTGAGCAGTACTTC
NA	TRBD2	TRBJ2-3	TRBV6-5	CASSRGGLAGFGADTQYF	TGTGCCAGCAGTCGAGGGGGACTAGCGGGATTTGGCGCAGATACGCAGTATTTT
NA	TRBD1	TRBJ1-4	TRBV12-5	CASKPGPGQQFEKLFF	TGTGCTAGTAAACCCGGACCGGGACAGCAATTCGAAAAACTGTTTTTT
NA	NA	TRBJ2-3	TRBV10-3	CATKPGGGRYADLGDTQYF	TGTGCCACCAAGCCGGGGGGCGGGAGATACGCGGATCTTGGGGATACGCAGTATTTT
few	NA	TRBJ1-2	TRBV7-2	CASSLVYGTYGYTF	TGTGCCAGCAGCTTAGTGTACGGGACCTATGGCTACACCTTC
NA	NA	TRBJ1-5	TRBV2	CASSADSNQPQHF	TGTGCCAGCAGTGCCGATAGCAATCAGCCCCAGCATTTT
few	NA	TRBJ2-3	TRBV7-2	CASGRRSGTDTQYF	TGTGCCAGCGGTCGGCGTAGCGGCACAGATACGCAGTATTTT
NA	NA	TRBJ2-3	TRBV7-6	CASSLARGGPWGTDTQYF	TGTGCCAGCAGCTTAGCGCGAGGAGGCCCGTGGGGGACAGATACGCAGTATTTT
few	NA	TRBJ2-1	TRBV28	CASTPVGGFGYEQFF	TGTGCCAGCACCCCCGTCGGGGGCTTTGGATATGAGCAGTTCTTC
NA	NA	TRBJ1-5	TRBV5-1	CASSLMTDQPQHF	TGCGCCAGCAGCCTTATGACAGATCAGCCCCAGCATTTT
NA	NA	TRBJ2-7	TRBV6-6	CASSYGEGRGYEQYF	TGTGCCAGCAGTTACGGTGAGGGCAGGGGCTACGAGCAGTACTTC
few	TRBD2	TRBJ2-2	TRBV4-2	CASSQTGTSGGPNTGELFF	TGTGCCAGCAGCCAAACCGGGACTAGCGGGGGGCCGAACACCGGGGAGCTGTTTTTT
NA	NA	TRBJ2-3	TRBV7-9	CASSHSQVPAGTQYF	TGTGCCAGCAGCCATTCGCAGGTCCCTGCCGGTACGCAGTATTTT
many	NA	TRBJ1-1	TRBV7-2	CASSLFDGNTEAFF	TGTGCCAGCAGCCTCTTCGACGGGAACACTGAAGCTTTCTTT
few	TRBD1	TRBJ2-7	TRBV7-6	CASSLARKPTGGTGTYEQYF	TGTGCCAGCAGCTTAGCGCGGAAGCCCACAGGGGGCACGGGCACCTACGAGCAGTACTTC
many	NA	TRBJ1-6	TRBV7-2	CASSFQGLYSPLHF	TGTGCCAGCAGCTTTCAGGGGTTATATTCACCCCTCCACTTT
NA	TRBD2	TRBJ2-3	TRBV4-3	CASSPAGRGSTDTQYF	TGCGCCAGCAGCCCTGCGGGGCGGGGGAGCACAGATACGCAGTATTTT
few	NA	TRBJ2-1	TRBV12-3/TRBV12-4	CASSLGLFQFF	TGTGCCAGCAGTTTAGGACTATTCCAGTTCTTC
NA	TRBD1	TRBJ1-5	TRBV4-3	CASSQDGQGAQPQHF	TGCGCCAGCAGCCAAGACGGACAGGGTGCCCAGCCCCAGCATTTT
once	NA	TRBJ2-7	TRBV7-2	CASSLVRGINYEQYF	TGTGCCAGCAGCTTAGTTCGGGGGATAAACTACGAGCAGTACTTC
NA	NA	TRBJ2-6	TRBV6-1	CASRQPGANVLTF	TGTGCCAGCAGACAACCAGGGGCCAACGTCCTGACTTTC
NA	TRBD2	TRBJ2-3	TRBV6-2/TRBV6-3	CASSYSRTSGDTQYF	TGTGCCAGCAGTTACTCGCGGACTAGCGGAGATACGCAGTATTTT
NA	NA	TRBJ2-3	TRBV7-6	CASSLSIEADTQYF	TGTGCCAGCAGCTTATCGATAGAGGCAGATACGCAGTATTTT
NA	TRBD1	TRBJ2-1	TRBV5-6	CASSSTSGTGYNEQFF	TGTGCCAGCAGCTCAACTTCCGGGACAGGATACAATGAGCAGTTCTTC
once	NA	TRBJ2-2	TRBV6-5	CASLAPGTGELFF	TGTGCCAGCCTGGCCCCGGGCACCGGGGAGCTGTTTTTT
few	NA	TRBJ1-2	TRBV7-2	CASSPTSGNYGYTF	TGTGCCAGCAGCCCTACTTCAGGGAACTATGGCTACACCTTC
few	TRBD2	TRBJ2-3	TRBV7-8	CASSLVSGGSMQYF	TGTGCCAGCAGCTTGGTTAGCGGGGGGTCCATGCAGTATTTT
NA	NA	TRBJ2-5	TRBV6-5	CASSYRATREETQYF	TGTGCCAGCAGTTACCGGGCTACCCGCGAGGAGACCCAGTACTTC
many	TRBD2	TRBJ2-4	TRBV7-2	CASSLNIGEGIQYF	TGTGCCAGCAGCTTGAACATAGGGGAGGGCATTCAGTACTTC
NA	NA	TRBJ2-3	TRBV25-1	CASLSTSRLADTQYF	TGTGCCAGCCTGTCCACTAGCCGACTAGCAGATACGCAGTATTTT
NA	TRBD2	TRBJ2-3	TRBV7-6	CASSLVRGLAGDSTDTQYF	TGTGCCAGCAGCTTAGTCCGGGGACTAGCGGGTGATTCCACAGATACGCAGTATTTT
NA	TRBD2	TRBJ2-7	TRBV15	CATSRFLTSGNYEQYF	TGTGCCACCAGCAGATTTCTGACTAGCGGGAACTACGAGCAGTACTTC
NA	NA	TRBJ2-5	TRBV7-9	CASSLRHPSQTQYF	TGTGCCAGCAGCTTAAGGCATCCTTCCCAGACCCAGTACTTC
NA	NA	TRBJ2-5	TRBV11-3	CASSFGPNQETQYF	TGTGCCAGCAGCTTTGGGCCGAACCAAGAGACCCAGTACTTC
NA	NA	TRBJ1-1	TRBV27	CASSFLGARTEAFF	TGTGCCAGCAGTTTTCTTGGGGCGCGCACTGAAGCTTTCTTT
few	NA	TRBJ2-7	TRBV7-2	CATAPDRSYEQYF	TGTGCCACTGCGCCGGACCGATCCTACGAGCAGTACTTC
few	NA	TRBJ2-3	TRBV7-2	CASSTETSPTDTQYF	TGTGCCAGCAGCACCGAAACTAGTCCCACAGATACGCAGTATTTT
NA	NA	TRBJ1-1	TRBV7-9	CAAQATGAAFF	TGCGCCGCGCAGGCGACGGGGGCGGCTTTCTTT
NA	TRBD2	TRBJ2-3	TRBV19	CASSMGERGITDTQYF	TGTGCCAGTAGTATGGGGGAGCGGGGTATCACAGATACGCAGTATTTT
NA	TRBD2	TRBJ2-1	TRBV12-3/TRBV12-4	CASSVSGGTPLDEQFF	TGTGCCAGCAGTGTTAGCGGGGGGACCCCGTTGGATGAGCAGTTCTTC
NA	NA	TRBJ1-5	TRBV6-1	CASRGRVDNQPQHF	TGTGCCAGCCGGGGCAGGGTTGACAATCAGCCCCAGCATTTT